This entry describes one T cell receptor beta chain. No cognate antigen has been identified for it. Base qualities are not recorded, but no much larger clone differs from it by a single base. This record belongs to a study of T cells in Graves' hyperthyroidism and ophthalmopathy (dated by TCRdb to 2018 to 2020). Broadly, across the study: Peripheral blood was sampled at the time of initial diagnosis, prior to any treatment. TCR V-J signatures able to tell the groups apart were searched for in a discovery cohort of 95 or so patients, of whom approximately 40 had Graves' ophthalmopathy and roughly 59 had stable Graves' hyperthyroidism. An independent validation cohort of around 20 hyperthyroidism patients and 15 or so patients who later progressed to ophthalmopathy tested prospective prediction of ophthalmopathy. The 100 or so discovery patients were randomly divided into training and test sets at a 7:3 ratio. The study also compared thyroid tissue and blood T-cell repertoires from about six Graves' hyperthyroidism patients. Once sampling was done, hyperthyroidism patients were given methimazole at a starting dose of 30 mg daily, whereas ophthalmopathy patients were given high-dose intravenous methylprednisolone. TCR Vbeta CDR3 sequencing of 135 peripheral blood samples (43 ophthalmopathy, some 75 hyperthyroidism and around 17 progressor patients) is reported in the paper. What the study reported, not specific to this receptor: Most expanded thyroid clonotypes (frequency above 0.001) were also found in blood, which suggests that blood repertoires may mirror thyroid immune responses. In validation, the model predicted progression to ophthalmopathy with roughly 66% sensitivity and about 72% specificity, a median of 6.5 months before onset. Sample size was not statistically predetermined, and blinding of investigators to group allocation was not performed. Ophthalmopathy was separated from stable hyperthyroidism by a 13 V-J signature model, with just over 85% sensitivity and 81% to 82% specificity obtained in cross-validation and 80%/75% obtained in testing.

Moderately to severely active disease, a Clinical Activity Score of at least 3, a NOSPECS grade of at least 4, and a duration under 3 months were present in ophthalmopathy patients. Exclusion was applied to patients with uncontrolled infections, other autoimmune diseases, pregnancy or lactation. Clinical symptoms, serum thyroxine and TRAb, thyroid ultrasound, and orbital computed tomography formed the basis for the diagnoses. PBMCs were isolated from approximately 10 ml of fresh peripheral blood by Ficoll-Paque density gradient centrifugation. Total RNA was extracted with Trizol reagent, and quality was checked on an Agilent 2100 Bioanalyzer. Trimming removed 5 bases from V and 9 bases from J; the gene matches leave 6 bases unexplained. From its cysteine to its phenylalanine, the CDR3 spans 13 amino acids. The retained sequence is limited to the CDR3, 39 bases, with the frame set at the first base.

The TCR beta CDR3 regions were amplified from the RNA transcripts. A first-round RT-PCR of the TCR CDR3 used the HTBI primer set with the Qiagen OneStep RT-PCR kit. A second multiplex PCR round built the libraries, followed by size selection and purification. The libraries were sequenced on an Illumina HiSeq2000 using paired-end 100 bp reads. On the study's bioinformatics: SOAPnuke was used to process the raw data, with reads discarded if the reads contained adapters or uncalled bases, had a mean Phred below 15, or lacked an exact constant-primer or identifier match. High-quality paired reads were merged with COPE v1.2.5, and unique nucleotide sequences were defined as clonotypes. Clonotypes were aligned to IMGT TRBV, TRBD and TRBJ reference segments using MiTCR v1.1. The analysis was restricted to V-J combinations with a frequency above 0.0001, which together covered about 99% of the repertoires. The TCS score was defined as F50 (clonal expansion) divided by E x V (chaos), with BLOSUM62-based TCRdist calculated between CDR3 peptides within each V-J. Welch's t-statistics and random forest reduced roughly 540 V-J features to roughly 13, which were used in a naive Bayes classifier (R e1071). Starting from the raw public reads, TCRdb applied fastp trimming at Q25, assembled clones with MiXCR and retained in-frame beta chains. Rows are unified per CDR3 protein, each entry keeping the most common DNA and genes. The V and J calls follow TCRdb's processing rather than the paper's. Recorded for this sample are 450,000 to 600,000 distinct CDR3 sequences; approximately 20% of them occurred a single time. Over 45% of the sample is held by the ten biggest clonotypes.

The rearrangement joined TRBV12-3 or TRBV12-4 to TRBJ2-1; TRBD2 lines up with 8 middle nucleotides. The material sequenced was blood. The TCR originated in a man between 35 and 55 years old with Graves' ophthalmopathy. The CDR3 amino acid sequence is: CASSPGGAVEQFF. The DNA sequence is TGTGCCAGCAGTCCGGGGGGGGCGGTTGAGCAGTTCTTC.